Listed below are T cell receptor beta chains from one sample, sequenced in a study of post-analysis software for immune sequencing data. TCRdb re-called the PCR reads with MiXCR, one entry per CDR3 protein. The sample yields about 770,000 distinct CDR3 sequences, about half seen once. The sample was blood. The receptors stem from a girl aged 5-17 years with multiple sclerosis. CDR3s include the opening cysteine and the closing phenylalanine or tryptophan. The D gene is left open where the match is weak. Rows may omit the clone size; those that give it use once, few, many or a size class.

12	TRBD2	NA	TRBV5-1	TRBJ2-3	CASSPSAGAQYF	TGCGCCAGCAGTCCATCGGCGGGGGCGCAGTATTTT
16	TRBD1	NA	TRBV20-1	TRBJ2-1	CSARSGQASSYNEQFF	TGCAGTGCTAGGTCGGGACAGGCAAGCTCCTACAATGAGCAGTTCTTC
12	NA	NA	TRBV7-6	TRBJ2-4	CASSPLWGEQYF	TGTGCCAGCAGCCCTTTATGGGGAGAGCAGTACTTC
13	NA	few	TRBV20-1	TRBJ2-1	CSGVGLAYDEQFF	TGCAGCGGGGTGGGGCTAGCGTACGATGAGCAGTTCTTC
15	TRBD2	once	TRBV4-3	TRBJ2-3	CASSQTSGRGDTQYF	TGCGCCAGCAGCCAAACTAGCGGGAGGGGTGATACGCAGTATTTT
13	TRBD2	NA	TRBV20-1	TRBJ2-7	CSALAGVWGEQYF	TGCAGTGCTTTAGCGGGAGTGTGGGGCGAGCAGTACTTC
16	NA	NA	TRBV12-3/TRBV12-4	TRBJ2-5	CASSSSRTALRGEQYF	TGTGCCAGCAGCTCCTCCCGTACCGCCTTACGAGGGGAGCAGTACTTC
13	TRBD2	many	TRBV29-1	TRBJ2-5	CSVILADQETQYF	TGCAGCGTAATTCTAGCGGACCAAGAGACCCAGTACTTC
12	NA	many	TRBV12-3/TRBV12-4	TRBJ2-7	CASSLRGYEQYF	TGTGCCAGCAGCCTCAGGGGTTACGAGCAGTACTTC
14	NA	few	TRBV7-2	TRBJ2-1	CASLHGLKNNEQFF	TGTGCCAGCCTCCATGGGCTAAAGAACAATGAGCAGTTCTTC
14	NA	NA	TRBV28	TRBJ2-1	CASNQLSSYNEQFF	TGTGCCAGCAACCAACTAAGCTCCTACAATGAGCAGTTCTTC
15	NA	NA	TRBV6-6	TRBJ1-1	CASSYSAQGRTEAFF	TGTGCCAGCAGTTACTCAGCTCAGGGGCGTACTGAAGCTTTCTTT
15	NA	NA	TRBV5-1	TRBJ1-1	CASSLDGPPNTEAFF	TGCGCCAGCAGCTTGGATGGCCCTCCTAACACTGAAGCTTTCTTT
12	TRBD1	NA	TRBV29-1	TRBJ1-1	CSMRQGSLEAFF	TGCAGCATGAGACAGGGCTCCCTTGAAGCTTTCTTT
16	TRBD2	few	TRBV20-1	TRBJ2-7	CSARGSGRLSSYEQYF	TGCAGTGCTAGAGGCAGCGGGAGGTTGAGCTCCTACGAGCAGTACTTC
18	TRBD2	NA	TRBV4-2	TRBJ2-5	CASSQDRLAGSQEETQYF	TGTGCCAGCAGCCAAGATCGGCTAGCGGGGAGCCAGGAAGAGACCCAGTACTTC
15	NA	once	TRBV9	TRBJ2-2	CASSVGTGNTGELFF	TGTGCCAGCAGCGTAGGGACGGGAAACACCGGGGAGCTGTTTTTT
14	TRBD2	NA	TRBV27	TRBJ2-7	CASSSGSFGYEQYF	TGTGCCAGCAGTAGCGGGAGCTTCGGCTACGAGCAGTACTTC
17	TRBD2	NA	TRBV7-6	TRBJ2-1	CASSLVRTSGIRHEQFF	TGTGCCAGCAGCTTAGTTCGGACTAGCGGTATCAGGCATGAGCAGTTCTTC
16	TRBD1	few	TRBV9	TRBJ1-1	CASSVATGGPNTEAFF	TGTGCCAGCAGCGTAGCCACAGGGGGCCCGAACACTGAAGCTTTCTTT
14	NA	NA	TRBV12-3/TRBV12-4	TRBJ2-7	CASSDQQGRDEQYF	TGTGCCAGCAGCGACCAGCAGGGAAGAGATGAGCAGTACTTC
16	TRBD2	NA	TRBV12-3/TRBV12-4	TRBJ2-1	CASSPRAGGGHNEQFF	TGTGCCAGCAGTCCCCGAGCGGGAGGGGGCCACAATGAGCAGTTCTTC
12	TRBD1	NA	TRBV12-3/TRBV12-4	TRBJ2-4	CASSSTGVFQYF	TGTGCCAGCAGTTCAACAGGGGTCTTCCAGTACTTC
17	NA	NA	TRBV6-6	TRBJ2-7	CASSYPGGREDSYEQYF	TGTGCCAGCAGTTACCCCGGGGGCCGGGAGGACTCCTACGAGCAGTACTTC
15	NA	few	TRBV20-1	TRBJ2-3	CSASNLAGGTDTQYF	TGCAGTGCTAGTAATCTAGCTGGAGGCACAGATACGCAGTATTTT
15	NA	few	TRBV7-9	TRBJ2-7	CASSPPGREVYEQYF	TGTGCCAGCAGCCCCCCAGGGCGCGAAGTCTACGAGCAGTACTTC
13	NA	NA	TRBV24-1	TRBJ2-1	CATSDSLHNEQDF	TGTGCCACCAGTGATTCCCTCCATAACGAGCAGGACTTC
13	TRBD2	few	TRBV20-1	TRBJ2-3	CSAVPGGGDTQYF	TGCAGTGCCGTCCCCGGGGGGGGAGATACGCAGTATTTT
14	TRBD1	NA	TRBV5-1	TRBJ1-6	CASSVTGDNSPLHF	TGCGCCAGCAGCGTGACAGGGGATAATTCACCCCTCCACTTT
16	TRBD1	many	TRBV12-3/TRBV12-4	TRBJ2-7	CASSLQGAQSSYEQYF	TGTGCCAGCAGTTTACAGGGGGCCCAAAGCTCCTACGAGCAGTACTTC
15	TRBD1	NA	TRBV29-1	TRBJ2-5	CSVERGDRGQETQYF	TGCAGCGTTGAGAGGGGGGACAGGGGCCAAGAGACCCAGTACTTC
15	NA	NA	TRBV6-5	TRBJ1-4	CASSQLDRSNEKLFF	TGTGCCAGCAGTCAGTTAGACAGGAGTAATGAAAAACTGTTTTTT
17	NA	NA	TRBV20-1	TRBJ2-2	CSARDPGFSDAAGELFF	TGCAGTGCTAGAGATCCCGGATTTAGCGATGCCGCCGGGGAGCTGTTTTTT
16	TRBD2	NA	TRBV6-2/TRBV6-3	TRBJ2-7	CASSRTSGSSTYEQYF	TGTGCCAGCAGTCGAACTAGCGGGAGTTCGACCTACGAGCAGTACTTC
13	TRBD1	NA	TRBV5-1	TRBJ1-1	CASSWDRGTEAFF	TGCGCCAGCAGTTGGGACAGGGGGACTGAAGCTTTCTTT
15	NA	NA	TRBV12-3/TRBV12-4	TRBJ2-7	CASSPGVFPSYEQYF	TGTGCCAGCAGTCCCGGGGTATTTCCCTCCTACGAGCAGTACTTC
13	NA	few	TRBV4-2	TRBJ1-2	CASSPDIGDGYTF	TGTGCCAGCAGCCCTGATATCGGGGACGGCTACACCTTC
12	TRBD1	NA	TRBV29-1	TRBJ2-1	CSARTGGNEQFF	TGCAGCGCCCGGACAGGGGGCAATGAGCAGTTCTTC
14	NA	NA	TRBV12-3/TRBV12-4	TRBJ2-3	CASSLVMGTDTQYF	TGTGCCAGCAGTTTAGTGATGGGGACAGATACGCAGTATTTT
13	NA	few	TRBV29-1	TRBJ2-1	CSVEPPVGNEQFF	TGCAGCGTTGAACCCCCAGTGGGCAATGAGCAGTTCTTC
12	NA	many	TRBV7-9	TRBJ2-7	CASSARTYEQYF	TGTGCCAGCAGCGCCAGAACCTACGAGCAGTACTTC
15	NA	NA	TRBV18	TRBJ2-5	CASSPLPSPSGEQYF	TGTGCCAGCTCACCCTTACCTAGTCCATCTGGGGAGCAGTACTTC
14	NA	NA	TRBV18	TRBJ2-3	CASSTRPSTDTQYF	TGTGCCAGCTCAACAAGACCTAGCACAGATACGCAGTATTTT
14	NA	few	TRBV4-2	TRBJ1-4	CASSQDGGNEKLFF	TGTGCCAGCAGCCAAGATGGAGGGAATGAAAAACTGTTTTTT
14	NA	NA	TRBV20-1	TRBJ2-5	CTSSTGEYQETQYF	TGCACCTCCTCCACGGGGGAGTACCAAGAGACCCAGTACTTC
16	TRBD2	few	TRBV7-9	TRBJ2-1	CASSSPIAGGEYEQFF	TGTGCCAGCAGCTCGCCTATAGCGGGAGGCGAATATGAGCAGTTCTTC
14	NA	many	TRBV29-1	TRBJ1-5	CSVGGGNSNQPQHF	TGCAGCGTGGGGGGGGGGAATAGCAATCAGCCCCAGCATTTT